Below are 22 T cell receptor beta chains sequenced from a single sample in a study of CD4+ T cells in melanoma. Clones were read by immunoSEQ multiplex PCR, and TCRdb kept only the in-frame ones, dropping some. The sample records about 55,000 clones, over 60% being singletons. Specimen: tumor tissue. The receptor source for this set is a human donor with melanoma.

The V call is TRBV4-3, the J call TRBJ1-5; D gene uncertain. The germline V and J ends were trimmed by 0 bases and 3 bases, with 12 bases remaining between them. This CDR3 is built from 16 residues. Germline CDR1 is LGHNA and CDR2 is YSLEER. The CDR3 region is CASSQDWALHNQPQHF. The CDR3 nucleotides are TGCGCCAGCAGCCAAGACTGGGCCCTACACAATCAGCCCCAGCATTTT.

The gene calls are TRBV7-2 and TRBJ2-7; the D gene is possibly TRBD2 (5 bases). The CDR3 is made up of 14 amino acids. CDR1 and CDR2 (germline): SGHTA, FQGNSA. V lost 5 bases, J lost 2 bases, and 13 bases lay in between. The CDR3 DNA follows: TGTGCCAGCAGCCGCGGGCTAGGGCCCTACGAGCAGTACTTC. This encodes CASSRGLGPYEQYF.

The gene calls are TRBV30 and TRBJ2-2; D unresolved. The V end lost 4 bases, the J end lost 2 bases, and 2 bases lay between the germline ends. CDR1 GTSNPN and CDR2 SVGIG come from the germline V gene (reference sequence). The CDR3 covers 11 residues. CDR3 sequence (DNA): TGTGCCTGGACCAACACCGGGGAGCTGTTTTTT. This sequence encodes CAWTNTGELFF.

This chain uses TRBV19 with TRBJ1-6; perhaps TRBD1 as D (6 bases). The V and J ends lost 5 bases and 2 bases respectively, with 19 bases between them. Per germline, CDR1 LNHDA and CDR2 SQIVND (reference sequence). The CDR3 sequence is 18 residues long. The CDR3 region has the DNA TGTGCCAGTAGTCCAGGGTCAGCGGGGGGCACCTATAATTCACCCCTCCACTTT. It codes for CASSPGSAGGTYNSPLHF.

Ten or more counts support this clone. This sequence joins TRBV28 and TRBJ1-2; TRBD1 is a possible D gene (5 bases). V lost 3 bases to trimming and J lost 2 bases, with 13 bases between them. CDR1 and CDR2 from the germline V gene are MDHEN and SYDVKM. The CDR3 sequence is 15 residues long. CDR3 residues: CASSFPTGGNYGYTF. CDR3 bases: TGTGCCAGCAGTTTCCCAACCGGGGGGAACTATGGCTACACCTTC.

This clone was detected a few times. The gene calls are TRBV28 and TRBJ2-2; possible D gene TRBD1, 5 bases. V lost 5 bases and J lost 5, with 18 bases in between. The CDR3 runs 16 residues. Germline V lookup: CDR1 MDHEN, CDR2 SYDVKM. The CDR3 sequence: CASSPLGKGWTGELFF. The CDR3 region has the DNA TGTGCCAGCAGTCCCCTAGGGAAGGGGTGGACCGGGGAGCTGTTTTTT.

This clone was observed once. This chain links TRBV7-2 with TRBJ2-7, with D uncertain. Germline V gene sequence: CDR1 SGHTA, CDR2 FQGNSA. The V and J ends lost 4 bases and 4 bases respectively, with 14 bases between them. There are 14 residues in the CDR3. CDR3 region: CASSSPRARYEQYF. CDR3 DNA: TGTGCCAGCAGCTCCCCTCGGGCCCGATACGAGCAGTACTTC.

This clone occurred a few times. The gene calls are TRBV6-1 and TRBJ1-5; D may be TRBD1 (6 bases). The CDR3 loop spans 15 amino acids. Germline values: CDR1 MNHNS, CDR2 SASEGT. V dropped 5 bases and J dropped 0 bases, with 11 bases sitting between them. The CDR3 loop is CASSPGQYSNQPQHF. The CDR3 DNA sequence: TGTGCCAGCAGTCCCGGACAGTATAGCAATCAGCCCCAGCATTTT.

The chain carries TRBV5-1 and TRBJ2-7; D possibly uses TRBD1 or TRBD2 (5 bases each). The CDR3 covers 15 residues. V lost 4 bases, J lost 0 bases, and 14 bases lay in between. Germline-derived CDR1 and CDR2 are SGHRS and YFSETQ. CDR3 in DNA: TGCGCCAGCAGCCTACATACGGGGCCCTCCTACGAGCAGTACTTC. This sequence encodes CASSLHTGPSYEQYF.

This clone was recorded a few times. This sequence joins TRBV4-2 and TRBJ2-5; D is possibly TRBD1 or TRBD2 (6 bases each). Between the trimmed V and J ends, which lost 4 bases and 0 bases, there was a span of 15 bases. This CDR3 is 16 amino acids long. Per germline, CDR1 LGHNA and CDR2 YNFKEQ. The CDR3 DNA sequence: TGTGCCAGCAGCCCCTCTAGGGGGGTGGACCAAGAGACCCAGTACTTC. Translation gives CASSPSRGVDQETQYF.

The chain employs TRBV7-9 and TRBJ1-1; tentatively, D is TRBD1 (5 bases). This CDR3 spans 12 amino acids. Trimming pared 1 base from V and 7 bases from J, leaving 7 bases between. Germline values: CDR1 SEHNR, CDR2 FQNEAQ (reference sequence). CDR3 loop: CASSLGQIEAFF. Written as DNA, the CDR3 is TGTGCCAGCAGCTTAGGACAGATTGAAGCTTTCTTT.

CDR3 protein: CASSSTGIGNSPLHF. DNA for the CDR3: TGTGCCAGCAGTAGCACGGGTATTGGAAATTCACCCCTCCACTTT. This sequence joins TRBV6-6 and TRBJ1-6; D unresolved. This CDR3 region has 15 residues. V was pared by 5 bases and J by 7 bases, with 15 bases between. CDR1 is MNHNY and CDR2 is SVGAGI in the germline V gene (reference sequence).

The CDR3 DNA reads as TGTGCCAGCAGCTTACTAGCGGGGGGGCATACGCAGTATTTT. Protein sequence: CASSLLAGGHTQYF. This chain connects TRBV13 to TRBJ2-3; 12 bases agree with TRBD2. Looked up from germline, CDR1 is PRHDT and CDR2 is FYEKMQ (reference sequence). V was clipped by 2 bases and J by 7 bases; unmatched bases: 1. CDR3 length: 14 amino acids.

The CDR3 nucleotides read TGTGCCAGTAGGACCACGTGGCAGGATATAAATGAAAAACTGTTTTTT. As protein: CASRTTWQDINEKLFF. This sequence joins TRBV19 and TRBJ1-4; D is ambiguous. CDR1 is LNHDA and CDR2 is SQIVND in the germline V gene (reference sequence). V lost 6 bases, J lost 5 bases, and 19 bases lay in between. This CDR3 region has 16 residues.

The rearrangement links TRBV7-3 to TRBJ1-3; maybe TRBD1 (5 bases). This CDR3 is built from 14 residues. Trimming cost V 7 bases and J 7 bases, with 17 bases left between them. Germline values: CDR1 SGHTA, CDR2 FQGTGA. The CDR3 DNA follows: TGTGCCAGCACCTTGAGAGCGGGGCGGAACACCATATATTTT. Its translation is CASTLRAGRNTIYF.

As for this clone: This CDR3 is also generated by other DNA sequences in the sample. This chain joins TRBV6-1 and TRBJ2-7; D remains unclear. V lost 4 bases and J 0 bases, leaving 7 bases between the germline ends. This CDR3 spans 13 amino acids. CDR1 is MNHNS and CDR2 is SASEGT in the germline V gene. CDR3 in DNA: TGTGCCAGCAGTGTTTCTGGCTCCTACGAGCAGTACTTC. Its translation: CASSVSGSYEQYF.

The chain has TRBV6-4 and TRBJ1-5; TRBD1 agrees at 10 bases. The junction had 11 bases not matched to a gene; V was cut back by 0 bases and J by 0 bases. Germline CDR1 reads MRHNA; CDR2 reads SNTAGT. This CDR3 region has 20 residues. The CDR3, as DNA: TGTGCCAGCAGTGACTCGAAGGTATGGGGACAGGGGTATAGCAATCAGCCCCAGCATTTT. Translated: CASSDSKVWGQGYSNQPQHF.

This clone was detected once. This chain connects TRBV18 to TRBJ1-4; D is unclear. Trimming took off 3 bases at V and 0 bases at J, with 8 bases between the two ends. Germline CDR1 reads KGHSH; CDR2 reads LQKENI. The CDR3 has 15 residues. As DNA, the CDR3 is TGTGCCAGCTCACCCGACGGATCAACTAATGAAAAACTGTTTTTT. Translated: CASSPDGSTNEKLFF.

This chain uses TRBV6-5 with TRBJ2-2; D might be TRBD2 (5 bases). The germline gives CDR1 MNHEY, CDR2 SVGAGI. The CDR3 is 15 amino acids. V shed 1 base and J shed 0 bases, with 6 bases lying between them. The CDR3 here is CASSYFGTNTGELFF. CDR3 in DNA: TGTGCCAGCAGTTACTTCGGGACGAACACCGGGGAGCTGTTTTTT.

The gene calls are TRBV9 and TRBJ2-7; 9 positions agree with TRBD1. CDR3 length: 13 residues. Germline V lookup: CDR1 SGDLS, CDR2 YYNGEE. Trimming at V came to 7 bases and at J to 2 bases, leaving 4 bases not matched to a gene. The CDR3 bases are TGTGCCAGCGGGACAGGGAATCCCTACGAGCAGTACTTC. Translation gives CASGTGNPYEQYF. The full variable domain, with the rest looked up from reference TRBV9 and TRBJ2-7, is DSGVTQTPKHLITATGQRVTLRCSPRSGDLSVYWYQQSLDQGLQFLIQYYNGEERAKGNILERFSAQQFPDLHSELNLSSLELGDSALYFCASGTGNPYEQYFGPGTRLTVT.

V and J are TRBV5-1 and TRBJ2-1; perhaps TRBD2 as D (7 bases). In germline, CDR1 is SGHRS, CDR2 YFSETQ. With 3 bases removed from V and 3 bases from J, the gap between germline ends came to 16 bases. CDR3 length: 16 residues. Here the CDR3 reads CASSWGGQGGYNEQFF. CDR3 in DNA: TGCGCCAGCAGCTGGGGGGGCCAGGGAGGCTACAATGAGCAGTTCTTC. The full variable domain, with the rest looked up from reference TRBV5-1 and TRBJ2-1, is KAGVTQTPRYLIKTRGQQVTLSCSPISGHRSVSWYQQTPGQGLQFLFEYFSETQRNKGNFPGRFSGRQFSNSRSEMNVSTLELGDSALYLCASSWGGQGGYNEQFFGPGTRLTVL.

CDR3 nucleotide sequence: TGTGCCAGCAGCTTGGGACCGGGACAGGGGGTTTTCGAGCAGTACTTC. Protein sequence: CASSLGPGQGVFEQYF. The chain employs TRBV5-4 and TRBJ2-7; 11 bases map to TRBD1. Germline CDR1 SGHNT, CDR2 YYREEE (reference sequence). With 0 bases clipped from V and 6 bases from J, the junction kept 8 bases outside the gene matches. The CDR3 is 16 residues long. Together with reference TRBV5-4 and TRBJ2-7, the CDR3 gives the full variable domain: ETGVTQSPTHLIKTRGQQVTLRCSSQSGHNTVSWYQQALGQGPQFIFQYYREEENGRGNFPPRFSGLQFPNYSSELNVNALELDDSALYLCASSLGPGQGVFEQYFGPGTRLTVT.